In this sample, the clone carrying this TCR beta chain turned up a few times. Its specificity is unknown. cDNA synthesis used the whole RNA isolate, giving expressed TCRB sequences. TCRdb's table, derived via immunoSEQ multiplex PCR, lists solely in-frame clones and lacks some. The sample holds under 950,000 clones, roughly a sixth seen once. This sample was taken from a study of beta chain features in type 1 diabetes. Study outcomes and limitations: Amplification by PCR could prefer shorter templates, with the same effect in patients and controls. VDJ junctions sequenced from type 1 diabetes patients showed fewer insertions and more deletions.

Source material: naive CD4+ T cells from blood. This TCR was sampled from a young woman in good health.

DNA for the CDR3: TGTGCCAGCAGAATGGGACAGACCTCCTACGAGCAGTACTTC. Translation: CASRMGQTSYEQYF. The chain carries TRBV27 and TRBJ2-7, with TRBD1 matching over 7 bases. The CDR3 is 14 residues long. Trimming removed 6 bases from V and 0 bases from J; junction bases left unmatched: 5. Germline CDR1 and CDR2: MNHEY and SMNVEV (reference sequence).